These 13 T cell receptor beta chains were all obtained from the same sample, sequenced in a study of cytomegalovirus exposure and HLA in healthy donors. Amplification used 60 Vbeta primers and 13 Jbeta primers. Data came from immunoSEQ multiplex PCR; TCRdb stores just in-frame clones and leaves some out. This listing includes about 39,000 clones. Sample: PBMCs. All receptors come from a woman in her twenties or thirties in good health and CMV-seropositive.

The chain joins TRBV6-5 to TRBJ1-1; a possible D gene is TRBD1 (6 bases). V lost 2 bases and J lost 10, with 8 bases in between. Germline lookup yields CDR1 MNHEY and CDR2 SVGAGI. The CDR3 sequence is 11 residues long. CDR3 region: CASSYAGVAFF. The CDR3 DNA reads as TGTGCCAGCAGTTACGCAGGGGTAGCTTTCTTT.

The J gene is TRBJ2-5, the V gene TRBV30; perhaps TRBD1 as D (6 bases). The germline V gene has CDR1 GTSNPN and CDR2 SVGIG (reference sequence). The CDR3 is 14 residues long. Trimming stripped 0 bases from V and 6 bases from J, with 14 bases between. In nucleotides, the CDR3 is TGTGCCTGGAGTGTCGGTCCAGGGACAAAGACCCAGTACTTC. Protein sequence: CAWSVGPGTKTQYF.

The genes are TRBV2 and TRBJ1-2; the match to TRBD1 covers 7 bases. Germline V gene lookup returns CDR1 SNHLY and CDR2 FYNNEI. This CDR3 region has 13 residues. Unmatched junction bases numbered 5, after V lost 4 bases and J lost 6 bases. The CDR3 DNA follows: TGTGCCAGCAGTGTCCAGGGGGTTGATGGCTACACCTTC. This encodes CASSVQGVDGYTF.

The CDR3 protein is CASTTGSSGNTIYF. In DNA, the CDR3 is TGTGCCAGTACTACAGGGAGCTCTGGAAACACCATATATTTT. The J gene is TRBJ1-3, the V gene TRBV19, with a weak D call TRBD1 (6 bases). Trimming left V 7 bases short and J 0 bases short, with 10 bases between. Germline loops: CDR1 LNHDA, CDR2 SQIVND (reference sequence). This CDR3 is 14 amino acids long.

The chain recombines TRBV19 with TRBJ2-5, with D possibly matching TRBD1 (5 bases). Trimming took off 1 base at V and 1 base at J, with 10 bases between the two ends. This CDR3 contains 15 residues. The germline gives CDR1 LNHDA, CDR2 SQIVND (reference sequence). CDR3 sequence (DNA): TGTGCCAGTAGTATAGCCTGGGGCTTCCAAGAGACCCAGTACTTC. This encodes CASSIAWGFQETQYF.

The rearrangement uses TRBV23-1 and TRBJ2-5, with TRBD1 as a possible D gene (6 bases). TRBV23-1 is an ORF, with its function uncertain. This CDR3 comprises 14 residues. Trimming removed 4 bases from V and 5 bases from J, with 14 bases in between. DNA for the CDR3: TGCGCCAGCAGTCTGGGGGCCCTAGAGGAGACCCAGTACTTC. Amino acids: CASSLGALEETQYF.

This chain joins TRBV7-8 and TRBJ1-1; no definite D call. The CDR3 has 14 residues. V gave up 2 bases and J gave up 2 bases, with 9 bases separating them. CDR1 is SGHVS, CDR2 FQNEAQ, per germline. The CDR3 DNA sequence: TGTGCCAGCAGCTTATACAATTTTAACACTGAAGCTTTCTTT. Translation gives CASSLYNFNTEAFF.

With regard to this clone: Without the conserved terminal phenylalanine or tryptophan, this CDR3 likely stems from a read error. The DNA is left out, because the CDR3 cannot be placed on it with certainty; the CDR3 is given as TCRdb lists it. The CDR3 here is CASTPTRSL. This rearrangement joins TRBV21-1 to TRBJ2-7; TRBD2 reflects the table's D call only, with no check against the DNA. TRBV21-1 is reported as a pseudogene. The CDR3 extends over 9 residues, inclusive of both ends.

The chain recombines TRBV7-9 with TRBJ1-6, with TRBD1 identical over 7 bases. The V and J ends lost 5 bases and 10 bases, in that order; junction bases with no gene match: 23. There are 19 residues in the CDR3. Germline CDR1 SEHNR, CDR2 FQNEAQ (reference sequence). In DNA form, the CDR3 reads TGTGCCAGCAGCCTAGAGACAGGGTCGAAAGGAATTTTATTCTCACCCCTCCACTTT. This translates into CASSLETGSKGILFSPLHF.

The gene calls are TRBV6-1 and TRBJ2-3, with D perhaps matching TRBD2 (6 bases). Germline-derived CDR1 and CDR2 are MNHNS and SASEGT. The CDR3 has 15 residues. Deletions cut 2 bases from V and 4 bases from J, with 13 bases between. The CDR3, as DNA: TGTGCCAGCAGTGAAATGGCAGGAGGGGCAGATACGCAGTATTTT. Protein sequence: CASSEMAGGADTQYF.

This sequence joins TRBV11-1 and TRBJ1-2; tentative D call: TRBD1 (5 bases). Germline-derived CDR1 and CDR2 are SGHAT and FQDESV (reference sequence). CDR3 length: 13 residues. The V end lost 3 bases, the J end lost 7 bases, and 12 bases lay between the germline ends. CDR3 protein: CASSFTGLGGYTF. For the CDR3, the DNA is TGTGCCAGCAGCTTTACAGGTCTGGGTGGCTACACCTTC. The full variable domain, in which reference TRBV11-1 and TRBJ1-2 provide the parts outside the CDR3, is EAEVAQSPRYKITEKSQAVAFWCDPISGHATLYWYRQILGQGPELLVQFQDESVVDDSQLPKDRFSAERLKGVDSTLKIQPAELGDSAMYLCASSFTGLGGYTFGSGTRLTVV.

This chain connects TRBV2 to TRBJ2-5; 9 nucleotides agree with TRBD2. This CDR3 has 16 amino acids. The germline V gene encodes CDR1 SNHLY and CDR2 FYNNEI. Trimming at V came to 4 bases and at J to 8 bases, leaving 14 bases not matched to a gene. The CDR3 nucleotides read TGTGCCAGCAGTGGGGGGCTAGCGGGGATATCAGACACCCAGTACTTC. Residues: CASSGGLAGISDTQYF.

This chain links TRBV5-1 with TRBJ2-7; TRBD2 aligns across 7 bases. This CDR3 contains 15 residues. CDR1 is SGHRS and CDR2 is YFSETQ in the germline V gene. The V and J ends lost 0 bases and 7 bases, in that order; junction bases with no gene match: 10. CDR3 sequence: CASSLGRGTSLEQYF. The CDR3 DNA follows: TGCGCCAGCAGCTTGGGGCGGGGGACCTCTTTGGAGCAGTACTTC.